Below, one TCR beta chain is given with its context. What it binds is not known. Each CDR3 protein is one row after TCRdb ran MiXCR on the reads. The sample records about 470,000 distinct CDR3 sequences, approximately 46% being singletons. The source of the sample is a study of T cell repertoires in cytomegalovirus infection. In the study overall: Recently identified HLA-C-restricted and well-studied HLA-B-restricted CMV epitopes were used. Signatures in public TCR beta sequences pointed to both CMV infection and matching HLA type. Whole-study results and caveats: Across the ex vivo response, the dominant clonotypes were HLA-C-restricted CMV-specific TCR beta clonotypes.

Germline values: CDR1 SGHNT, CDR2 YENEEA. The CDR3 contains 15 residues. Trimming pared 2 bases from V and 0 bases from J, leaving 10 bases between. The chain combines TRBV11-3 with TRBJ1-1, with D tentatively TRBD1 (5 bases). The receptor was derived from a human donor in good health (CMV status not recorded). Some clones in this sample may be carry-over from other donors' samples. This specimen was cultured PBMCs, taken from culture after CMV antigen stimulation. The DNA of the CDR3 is TGTGCCAGCAGCTTATCAGGGACCGTGAACACTGAAGCTTTCTTT. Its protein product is CASSLSGTVNTEAFF.